This T cell receptor beta chain was captured by sequencing in a study of T cell repertoires in cytomegalovirus infection. In TCRdb, the reads were re-called with MiXCR into one record per CDR3 protein. The data contain about 490,000 distinct CDR3 sequences, 15% to 20% of them singletons. The sample comprised CD8+ T cells from PBMCs. The sequence derives from a human donor in good health (CMV status not recorded). Some clones in this sample may be carry-over from other donors' samples.

The CDR3 nucleotides read TGTGCCAGTACACACGGAAATAATGGCTACACCTTC. Amino acid sequence: CASTHGNNGYTF. V gene TRBV19 combines with J gene TRBJ1-2; no firm D call. The CDR3 has 12 amino acids. Germline values: CDR1 LNHDA, CDR2 SQIVND (reference sequence). Trimming removed 7 bases at V and 6 bases at J, with 12 bases between. The variable domain in full, completed from reference TRBV19 and TRBJ1-2, reads DGGITQSPKYLFRKEGQNVTLSCEQNLNHDAMYWYRQDPGQGLRLIYYSQIVNDFQKGDIAEGYSVSREKKESFPLTVTSAQKNPTAFYLCASTHGNNGYTFGSGTRLTVV.